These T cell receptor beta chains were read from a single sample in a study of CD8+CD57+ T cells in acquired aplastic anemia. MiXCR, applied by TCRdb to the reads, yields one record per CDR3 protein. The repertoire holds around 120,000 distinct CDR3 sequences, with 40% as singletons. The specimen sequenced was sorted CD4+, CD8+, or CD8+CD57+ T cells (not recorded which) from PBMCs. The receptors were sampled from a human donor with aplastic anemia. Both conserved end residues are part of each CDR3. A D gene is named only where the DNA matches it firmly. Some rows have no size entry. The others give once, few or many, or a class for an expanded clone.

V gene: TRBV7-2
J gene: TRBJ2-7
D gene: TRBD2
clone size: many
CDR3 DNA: TGTGCCAGCAGCTCAACGGGGGGAGCCTACGAGCAGTACTTC
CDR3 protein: CASSSTGGAYEQYF

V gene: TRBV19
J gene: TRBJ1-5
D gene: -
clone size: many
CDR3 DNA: TGTGCCAGTAGTATAGATTCCGCTTGGGATCAGCCCCAGCATTTT
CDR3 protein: CASSIDSAWDQPQHF

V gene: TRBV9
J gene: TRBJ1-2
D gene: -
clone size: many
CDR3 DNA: TGTGCCAGCAGCGTAGTAGGGGGTGGCTACACCTTC
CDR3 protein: CASSVVGGGYTF

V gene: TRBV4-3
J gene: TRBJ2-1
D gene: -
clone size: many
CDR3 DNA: TGCGCCAGCAAGGATGGCATCCAGGCCCCCTACAATGAGCAGTTCTTC
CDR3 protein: CASKDGIQAPYNEQFF

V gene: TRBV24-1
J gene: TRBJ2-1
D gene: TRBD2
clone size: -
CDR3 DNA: TGTGCCACCAGTGATAGGTCGGGAGGGCCTAACAATGAGCAGTTCTTC
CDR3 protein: CATSDRSGGPNNEQFF

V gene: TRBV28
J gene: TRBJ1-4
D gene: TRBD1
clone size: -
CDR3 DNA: TGTGCCAGCACGACAGGGATGGGAGAAAAACTGTTTTTT
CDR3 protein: CASTTGMGEKLFF

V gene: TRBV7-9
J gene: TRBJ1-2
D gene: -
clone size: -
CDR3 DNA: TGTGCCAGCAGGAATCCGAGAAACTATGGCTACACCTTC
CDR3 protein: CASRNPRNYGYTF

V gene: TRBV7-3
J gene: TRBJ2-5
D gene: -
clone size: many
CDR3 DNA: TGTGCCAGCAGCCCCCATAGCGCTCACCAAGAGACCCAGTACTTC
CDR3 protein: CASSPHSAHQETQYF

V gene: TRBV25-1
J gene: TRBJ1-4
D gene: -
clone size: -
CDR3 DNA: TGTGCCAGCAGTTACCCAAGGGGGGGCTCAAAACTGTTTTTT
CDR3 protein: CASSYPRGGSKLFF

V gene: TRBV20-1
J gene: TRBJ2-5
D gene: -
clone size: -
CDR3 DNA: TGCAGTGCTAGGGACAGCCAGACCCAGTACTTC
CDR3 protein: CSARDSQTQYF

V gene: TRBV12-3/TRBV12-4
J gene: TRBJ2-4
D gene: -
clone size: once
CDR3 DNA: TGTGCCAGCAGTTCCACGGGGGGCTTACTAGCCAAAGACATTCAGTACTTC
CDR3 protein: CASSSTGGLLAKDIQYF

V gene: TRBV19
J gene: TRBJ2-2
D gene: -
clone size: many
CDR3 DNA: TGTGCCAGTAGTATGTCGAAGGGCCCTCTAAACACCGGGGAGCTGTTTTTT
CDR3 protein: CASSMSKGPLNTGELFF

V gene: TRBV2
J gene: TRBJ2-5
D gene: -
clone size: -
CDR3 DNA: TGTGCCAGCAGTGATGCGTTGGGGCAAGAGACCCAGTACTTC
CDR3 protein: CASSDALGQETQYF

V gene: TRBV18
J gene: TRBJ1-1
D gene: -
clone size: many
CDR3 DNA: TGTGCCAGCAGCCCACAGGGGAACACTGAAGCTTTCTTT
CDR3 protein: CASSPQGNTEAFF

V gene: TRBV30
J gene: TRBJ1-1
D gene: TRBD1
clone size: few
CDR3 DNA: TGTGCCTGGAGTAGGGCGGACAGGCTGAACACTGAAGCTTTCTTT
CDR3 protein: CAWSRADRLNTEAFF

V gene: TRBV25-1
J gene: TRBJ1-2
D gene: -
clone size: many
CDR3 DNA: TGTGCCAGCAGCGTCGGACACTATGGCTACACCTTC
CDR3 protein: CASSVGHYGYTF

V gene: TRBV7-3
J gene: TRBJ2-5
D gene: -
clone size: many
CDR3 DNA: TGTGCCAGCAGCCAAAGAGTGGGAGAGACCCAGTACTTC
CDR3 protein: CASSQRVGETQYF

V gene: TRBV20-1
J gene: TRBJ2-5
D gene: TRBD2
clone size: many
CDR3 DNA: TGCAGTGCTAGAGAAAGCGGGGTCGAGACCCAGTACTTC
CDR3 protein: CSARESGVETQYF

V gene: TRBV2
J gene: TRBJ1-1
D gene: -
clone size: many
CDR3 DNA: TGTGCCAGCAGTGATCAAGGGTGGGCTGAAGCTTTCTTT
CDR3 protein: CASSDQGWAEAFF